The 5 T cell receptor beta chains below were found in one sample sequenced in a study of cytomegalovirus exposure and HLA in healthy donors. The study ran its PCR with 60 Vbeta and 13 Jbeta primers. The table came from immunoSEQ multiplex PCR; TCRdb's copy has only in-frame clones and leaves some out. The sample yields about 130,000 clones, over 70% seen once. Material: PBMCs. These receptors were taken from a woman in her forties or fifties in good health and CMV-seronegative.

The rearrangement links TRBV5-1 to TRBJ2-3; possible D gene TRBD2, 6 bases. The CDR3 runs to 14 residues. V lost 4 bases to trimming and J lost 6 bases, with 15 bases between them. Per the germline V gene, CDR1 is SGHRS and CDR2 is YFSETQ. The CDR3 nucleotides are TGCGCCAGCAGCCCAGGTGGAGGGATGGATACGCAGTATTTT. Translating it yields CASSPGGGMDTQYF.

The chain uses TRBV7-9 and TRBJ1-1; TRBD1 might be the D (6 bases). V lost 5 bases and J 4 bases, leaving 17 bases between the germline ends. Germline CDR1 reads SEHNR; CDR2 reads FQNEAQ (reference sequence). This CDR3 is built from 15 residues. DNA of the CDR3: TGTGCCAGCAGCCCCACACAGGGATCGACCACTGAAGCTTTCTTT. This codes for CASSPTQGSTTEAFF.

V gene TRBV7-8 combines with J gene TRBJ2-7; D possibly corresponds to TRBD1 (6 bases). The CDR3 totals 14 residues. Trimming pared 1 base from V and 3 bases from J, leaving 10 bases between. Germline V gives CDR1 SGHVS, CDR2 FQNEAQ. CDR3 protein: CASSLDQGNYEQYF. In DNA, the CDR3 is TGTGCCAGCAGCTTAGATCAGGGGAACTACGAGCAGTACTTC.

The chain couples TRBV6-6 to TRBJ2-7; 10 nucleotides match TRBD1. Germline trimming cut 6 bases from V and 5 bases from J; bases unmatched to any gene: 13. This CDR3 has 16 amino acids. Germline CDR1 MNHNY, CDR2 SVGAGI (reference sequence). CDR3 in amino acids: CASSDTGQGIIDEQYF. The CDR3 coding sequence is TGTGCCAGCAGCGATACGGGACAGGGGATAATTGACGAGCAGTACTTC.

This clone was seen just once. The rearrangement links TRBV10-3 to TRBJ2-3, with TRBD1 matching 8 bases. The length of the CDR3 is 13 residues. V trimming: 11 bases; J trimming: 4 bases; junction bases outside the gene matches: 8. Germline V CDR1 and CDR2: ENHRY, SYGVKD. The CDR3 loop reads CAGSGGEADTQYF. The CDR3 DNA reads as TGTGCCGGCTCAGGGGGCGAAGCAGATACGCAGTATTTT.